The 2 T cell receptor beta chains below come from one sample, sequenced in a study of identical twins. MiXCR was run by TCRdb on the 5' RACE reads, yielding one entry per CDR3 protein. This table has 700,000 to 950,000 distinct CDR3 sequences, 9% to 15% appearing once. This same sample was also taken into another study, of yellow fever vaccine responses in identical twins.

The sequencing sample was made of PBMCs. The receptor source for this set is a woman aged 18-30 years in good health.

This clonotype has ten or more counts. This chain links TRBV18 with TRBJ1-2; TRBD1 agrees at 7 bases. The V gene's germline CDR1 is KGHSH and CDR2 LQKENI. V trimming: 2 bases; J trimming: 6 bases; junction bases outside the gene matches: 3. This CDR3 is built from 13 residues. CDR3 nucleotide sequence: TGTGCCAGCTCACCAGAGACAGGGAATGGCTACACCTTC. Protein: CASSPETGNGYTF.

A few counts support this clonotype. This CDR3 is missing its conserved last phenylalanine or tryptophan, likely due to a read error. V gene TRBV29-1 combines with J gene TRBJ2-3, with a tentative D call TRBD2 (6 bases). The germline gives CDR1 SQVTM, CDR2 ANQGSEA. The V and J ends lost 8 bases and 1 base respectively, with 19 bases between them. This CDR3 comprises 15 residues. CDR3 bases: TGCAGCTCAAAGGTGGGCGGGAAAGGCACAGATACGCAGTATTAT. This encodes CSSKVGGKGTDTQYY.